This entry lists 18 T cell receptor beta chains sequenced from one sample in a study of somatic mutations in cytotoxic T cells in rheumatoid arthritis. Generated by immunoSEQ multiplex PCR, the TCRdb table keeps only in-frame clones and is missing some. This table holds about 15,000 clones, approximately 90% found once. The material sequenced was CD4+ T cells sorted from blood. All receptors come from a man between 65 and 85 years old with rheumatoid arthritis.

CDR3 nucleotide sequence: TGTGCCAGCCGGCCGGGGAGCGAGGATACGCAGTATTTT. Protein product: CASRPGSEDTQYF. The chain links TRBV7-2 to TRBJ2-3, with D maybe TRBD2 (5 bases). The CDR3 spans 13 residues. CDR1 SGHTA and CDR2 FQGNSA come from the germline V gene. Trimming took off 8 bases at V and 6 bases at J, with 15 bases between the two ends.

The chain joins TRBV30 to TRBJ1-5; perhaps TRBD1 as D (6 bases). V was clipped by 4 bases and J by 4 bases, with 11 bases between them. CDR3 size: 13 residues. Germline CDR1 GTSNPN, CDR2 SVGIG (reference sequence). The CDR3 spells CAWTEQGNQPQHF. DNA of the CDR3: TGTGCCTGGACGGAACAGGGAAATCAGCCCCAGCATTTT. Together with reference TRBV30 and TRBJ1-5, the CDR3 gives the full variable domain: SQTIHQWPATLVQPVGSPLSLECTVEGTSNPNLYWYRQAAGRGLQLLFYSVGIGQISSEVPQNLSASRPQDRQFILSSKKLLLSDSGFYLCAWTEQGNQPQHFGDGTRLSIL.

The genes are TRBV2 and TRBJ2-3; 11 bases fit TRBD2. The CDR3 consists of 17 residues. Trimming took 0 bases from V and 5 from J; bases not matched to a gene: 7. CDR1 is SNHLY, CDR2 FYNNEI, per germline. The CDR3 nucleotides read TGTGCCAGCAGTGAAGCGCCTCCCCTAGCGGGAGGAGATACGCAGTATTTT. Protein: CASSEAPPLAGGDTQYF.

V gene TRBV5-5 combines with J gene TRBJ1-1; D uncertain. This CDR3 is 15 amino acids long. Germline assignment: CDR1 SGHKS and CDR2 YYEKEE (reference sequence). Deletions cut 4 bases from V and 1 base from J, with 14 bases between. CDR3 in amino acids: CASSQKRVKNTEAFF. The CDR3 nucleotides are TGTGCCAGCAGCCAAAAGCGGGTTAAGAACACTGAAGCTTTCTTT.

This clone has just one count. This chain connects TRBV12-5 to TRBJ1-5, with a weak D call TRBD1 (6 bases). Per germline, CDR1 LGHNT and CDR2 FRNRAP. The CDR3 has 16 amino acids. Trimming took 4 bases from V and 3 from J, leaving 16 bases between them. CDR3 region: CASGSPQGSYNQPQHF. The CDR3 nucleotides are TGTGCTAGTGGTTCCCCCCAGGGGAGCTACAATCAGCCCCAGCATTTT.

The V call is TRBV2, the J call TRBJ1-2, with D tentatively TRBD1 (5 bases). In germline, CDR1 is SNHLY, CDR2 FYNNEI. The CDR3 is 14 residues long. Trimming removed 2 bases at V and 5 bases at J, with 12 bases between. The CDR3 DNA reads TGTGCCAGCAGTGAAAGTGCAGGGCGTTATGGCTACACCTTC. It codes for CASSESAGRYGYTF.

CDR3 residues: CASSGPGQGAGEQYF. As DNA, the CDR3 is TGTGCCAGCAGTGGTCCGGGACAGGGGGCCGGGGAGCAGTACTTC. The rearrangement links TRBV6-1 to TRBJ2-7, with 12 bases matching TRBD1. The CDR3 spans 15 residues. Unmatched junction bases numbered 8, after V lost 4 bases and J lost 7 bases. Germline CDR1 reads MNHNS; CDR2 reads SASEGT.

This sequence joins TRBV2 and TRBJ1-4; 7 bases are a match to TRBD1. In germline, CDR1 is SNHLY, CDR2 FYNNEI. The CDR3 consists of 14 residues. Trimming cost V 7 bases and J 7 bases; bases outside gene matches: 9. The CDR3 nucleotides are TGTGCCAGCATTTACGAGGGGGCGGGTGAAAAACTGTTTTTT. As protein: CASIYEGAGEKLFF.

The chain uses TRBV6-6 and TRBJ2-5; 11 bases agree with TRBD2. This CDR3 is 15 amino acids long. With V trimmed by 5 bases and J by 4 bases, 6 bases remained unmatched. Germline V gene lookup returns CDR1 MNHNY and CDR2 SVGAGI (reference sequence). The CDR3 DNA is TGTGCCAGCAGTCGTAGCGGGGGGGCGGGAGAGACCCAGTACTTC. Residues: CASSRSGGAGETQYF.

The V gene is TRBV28, the J gene TRBJ1-1, with D hard to call. V lost 2 bases to trimming and J lost 0 bases, with 7 bases between them. Germline lookup yields CDR1 MDHEN and CDR2 SYDVKM. The CDR3 runs 14 residues. This CDR3 is CASSLRDMNTEAFF. The CDR3 DNA is TGTGCCAGCAGTTTAAGAGACATGAACACTGAAGCTTTCTTT.

V is TRBV5-1 and J is TRBJ2-7; tentatively, D is TRBD2 (5 bases). The V gene lost 0 bases and the J gene lost 3 bases, with 10 bases spanning the gap. The germline CDR1 and CDR2 sequences are SGHRS and YFSETQ. This CDR3 comprises 14 residues. In DNA, the CDR3 is TGCGCCAGCAGCTTGGCGACCGGGGTCTACGAGCAGTACTTC. Translating it yields CASSLATGVYEQYF. The variable domain in full, with the rest retrieved from reference TRBV5-1 and TRBJ2-7, is KAGVTQTPRYLIKTRGQQVTLSCSPISGHRSVSWYQQTPGQGLQFLFEYFSETQRNKGNFPGRFSGRQFSNSRSEMNVSTLELGDSALYLCASSLATGVYEQYFGPGTRLTVT.

The chain combines TRBV7-9 with TRBJ2-5, with 11 bases matching TRBD2. Losses at the gene ends were 2 bases for V and 2 bases for J; bases not matched to a gene: 4. Germline CDR1 is SEHNR and CDR2 is FQNEAQ (reference sequence). The CDR3 contains 16 residues. CDR3: CASSLMGLAAQETQYF. The CDR3 nucleotides read TGTGCCAGCAGCTTAATGGGACTAGCGGCACAAGAGACCCAGTACTTC.

V gene TRBV5-1 combines with J gene TRBJ2-4; a weak D match, TRBD1 (6 bases). The germline V and J ends were trimmed by 3 bases and 2 bases, with 9 bases remaining between them. CDR1 and CDR2 from the germline V gene are SGHRS and YFSETQ. This CDR3 has 14 amino acids. CDR3 in DNA: TGCGCCAGCAGCTCACAGGGTCCCAAAAACATTCAGTACTTC. It yields the protein CASSSQGPKNIQYF. Filled out from reference TRBV5-1 and TRBJ2-4, the complete variable domain reads KAGVTQTPRYLIKTRGQQVTLSCSPISGHRSVSWYQQTPGQGLQFLFEYFSETQRNKGNFPGRFSGRQFSNSRSEMNVSTLELGDSALYLCASSSQGPKNIQYFGAGTRLSVL.

The V and J genes are TRBV2 and TRBJ2-1; 9 positions agree with TRBD2. The V and J ends lost 6 bases and 0 bases, in that order; junction bases with no gene match: 6. The CDR3 has 16 amino acids. Germline V gene lookup returns CDR1 SNHLY and CDR2 FYNNEI. Here the CDR3 DNA reads TGTGCCAGCAGGCGGGGGGGGGTAAGCTCCTACAATGAGCAGTTCTTC. This codes for CASRRGGVSSYNEQFF.

The chain combines TRBV10-1 with TRBJ1-2; perhaps TRBD1 as D (5 bases). The V end lost 3 bases, the J end lost 3 bases, and 5 bases lay between the germline ends. CDR3 length: 12 residues. The germline V gene has CDR1 WNHNN and CDR2 SYGVQD (reference sequence). In DNA, the CDR3 is TGCGCCAGCAGTGAAGGGGACTATGGCTACACCTTC. Translation gives CASSEGDYGYTF.

This rearrangement joins TRBV10-3 to TRBJ1-4, with D hard to call. The germline V gene encodes CDR1 ENHRY and CDR2 SYGVKD. The length of the CDR3 is 13 residues. V shed 4 bases and J shed 7 bases, with 10 bases lying between them. CDR3 bases: TGTGCCATCAGTGGGCAGGAGGGTGAAAAACTGTTTTTT. This codes for CAISGQEGEKLFF.

This chain joins TRBV19 and TRBJ2-2; 8 bases agree with TRBD1. CDR1 is LNHDA, CDR2 SQIVND, per germline (reference sequence). The ends lost 4 bases at V and 6 bases at J; junction bases unmatched: 7. The CDR3 has 15 amino acids. The CDR3 loop reads CASSSRRGLAGELFF. CDR3 sequence (DNA): TGTGCCAGTAGTAGTCGCAGGGGGCTCGCCGGGGAGCTGTTTTTT.

The chain combines TRBV6-4 with TRBJ2-7; a weak D match, TRBD2 (5 bases). Trimming shortened V by 7 bases and J by 2 bases, and 9 bases separated the two germline ends. Germline loops: CDR1 MRHNA, CDR2 SNTAGT. The CDR3 length is 12 residues. In DNA, the CDR3 is TGTGCCAGCACGAGCGGAACCTACGAGCAGTACTTC. Translating it yields CASTSGTYEQYF.